This section outlines one TCR beta chain sequence together with its context. The data originate from a study of shared clonotypes between healthy human individuals. Study details: Each donor's CD8 memory used one plate, CD8 naive two, each CD4 subset three.

The junction had 16 bases not matched to a gene; V was cut back by 6 bases and J by 2 bases. The CDR3 has 18 amino acids. CDR1 and CDR2 (germline): MNHEY, SMNVEV (reference sequence). Sorted-subset replicate PCR reactions contained approximately 190 ng DNA, corresponding to some 30,000 T cell genomes. Using immunoSEQ multiplex PCR, the repertoire was profiled, and TCRdb retains in-frame clones only, with some absent. The repertoire has over 1.4 million clones, approximately 96% of them found once; the top ten carry roughly 1.2%. All of the donors resided in Nashville, Tennessee, and each was a Caucasian adult.

The chain has TRBV27 and TRBJ2-7; TRBD1 agrees at 10 bases. This TCR was sampled from a man younger than 45 in good health. The sample was naive CD4+ T cells sorted from blood. Subset meaning: CD45RA+ positively selected. CDR3 sequence reads: CASSQHKFPGQGPYEQYF. DNA for the CDR3: TGTGCCAGCAGCCAACACAAATTTCCGGGACAGGGGCCCTACGAGCAGTACTTC.